This entry features one T cell receptor (beta chain) sequence. As yet, its antigen is unknown. This entry is derived from a study of blood T cells in healthy people across ages. The study, taken as a whole, reports: The study found more naive CD4+ cells and higher diversity in long-lived than aged donors.

Primed by a sample-barcoded 5' primer and a J-beta primer mix, a second PCR proceeded for 7 to 11 cycles. TCRdb re-called the 5' RACE reads through MiXCR, storing one row per CDR3 protein. The table records more than 1.4 million distinct CDR3 sequences, around two fifths of them present only once. The CDR3 spans 13 residues. Germline V gives CDR1 MGHDK, CDR2 SYGVNS. V lost 1 base and J lost 6; bases outside the gene matches: 1. Donors were systemically healthy Caucasian individuals from Russia aged about 6 to 95 years. Peripheral blood was drawn, approximately 9.4 milliliters per donor. The sample was blood. The origin of this receptor is a woman between 18 and 30 years old in good health. V and J are TRBV25-1 and TRBJ1-2; 8 bases are shared with TRBD1. The CDR3, as DNA: TGTGCCAGCAGTGAATGGACAGGGAATGGCTACACCTTC. It is translated as CASSEWTGNGYTF.